These T cell receptor beta chains were read from a single sample in a study of blood T cell repertoires in COVID-19. Assay: immunoSEQ multiplex PCR; the TCRdb copy retains only in-frame clones and omits some. Of under 200,000 clones listed, approximately 81% are singletons. The sequencing input was PBMCs or T cells enriched from blood (not recorded which). These receptors all stem from a woman aged 40 to 50 with acute COVID-19. Each CDR3 is given with its conserved first and last residue. The order of the fields is J gene, V gene, D gene, clone size, CDR3 protein, CDR3 DNA. D genes are given only for firm matches. Size values are once, few and many counts, or a class for expanded clones, and some rows have none.

TRBJ2-3,TRBV11-2,.,.,CASRDGLASTDTQYF,TGTGCCAGCAGAGACGGGCTAGCGTCCACAGATACGCAGTATTTT
TRBJ2-1,TRBV4-1,.,.,CASSQDKRIGGPYNEQFF,TGCGCCAGCAGCCAAGATAAAAGGATCGGGGGTCCCTACAATGAGCAGTTCTTC
TRBJ1-4,TRBV7-9,TRBD1,.,CASSLKGAVEKLFF,TGTGCCAGCAGCTTGAAGGGGGCAGTTGAAAAACTGTTTTTT
TRBJ2-5,TRBV2,.,.,CASSLGGSGRETQYF,TGTGCCAGCTCCCTCGGAGGGTCCGGGCGCGAGACCCAGTACTTC
TRBJ2-7,TRBV19,TRBD2,.,CASSQRESHEQYF,TGTGCCAGTAGTCAGCGGGAGTCCCACGAGCAGTACTTC
TRBJ2-5,TRBV11-2,TRBD2,.,CASSPRGDYWETQYF,TGTGCCAGCAGCCCTAGAGGGGACTACTGGGAGACCCAGTACTTC
TRBJ2-5,TRBV11-2,TRBD2,.,CASSWTSLETQYF,TGTGCCAGCAGTTGGACTAGCCTAGAGACCCAGTACTTC
TRBJ2-5,TRBV5-6,.,.,CASSLLESNIQETQYF,TGTGCCAGCAGCTTACTAGAAAGCAATATCCAAGAGACCCAGTACTTC
TRBJ1-5,TRBV29-1,TRBD1,.,CSVELDREWGNQPQHF,TGCAGCGTTGAACTGGACAGGGAATGGGGCAATCAGCCCCAGCATTTT
TRBJ1-5,TRBV18,.,.,CASSPQRVNQPQHF,TGTGCCAGCTCACCACAACGAGTTAATCAGCCCCAGCATTTT
TRBJ1-1,TRBV2,.,.,CASSVRAGWNTEAFF,TGTGCCAGCAGTGTTCGCGCAGGGTGGAACACTGAAGCTTTCTTT
TRBJ1-2,TRBV7-2,TRBD1,.,CASSSRQGLNGYTF,TGTGCCAGCAGCTCGAGACAGGGCCTGAATGGCTACACCTTC
TRBJ1-2,TRBV7-9,TRBD1,.,CASSHRNRGTGVFGYTF,TGTGCCAGCAGCCACAGAAACCGGGGGACAGGGGTTTTTGGCTACACCTTC
TRBJ2-1,TRBV5-6,.,.,CASSLVAEGGNYNEQFF,TGTGCCAGCAGCTTGGTAGCGGAAGGAGGGAACTACAATGAGCAGTTCTTC
TRBJ1-3,TRBV5-1,TRBD1,.,CASSFRDRGISGNTIYF,TGCGCCAGCAGCTTCAGAGACAGGGGAATCTCTGGAAACACCATATATTTT
TRBJ1-1,TRBV6-5,.,once,CASTKQPNTEAFF,TGTGCCAGCACGAAACAGCCAAACACTGAAGCTTTCTTT
TRBJ1-2,TRBV19,.,.,CASRRDTTFNYGYTF,TGTGCCAGTAGACGGGACACGACCTTCAACTATGGCTACACCTTC
TRBJ2-5,TRBV7-2,TRBD1,.,CASSLAGGQQETQYF,TGTGCCAGCAGCTTAGCAGGGGGACAGCAAGAGACCCAGTACTTC
TRBJ1-5,TRBV10-3,.,.,CATRVGGMSQPQHF,TGTGCCACGCGTGTTGGGGGGATGAGTCAGCCCCAGCATTTT
TRBJ1-5,TRBV19,.,.,CASRWVEGLNQPQHF,TGTGCCAGTAGGTGGGTTGAGGGTCTCAATCAGCCCCAGCATTTT
TRBJ2-7,TRBV2,.,.,CASSDREVQYF,TGTGCCAGCAGTGATAGGGAGGTGCAGTACTTC
TRBJ1-4,TRBV19,.,.,CNTTNEKLFF,TGTAACACAACTAATGAAAAACTGTTTTTT
TRBJ1-1,TRBV12-5,TRBD1,.,CASGYDRGTEAFF,TGTGCTAGTGGATACGACAGGGGCACTGAAGCTTTCTTT
TRBJ1-4,TRBV10-1,TRBD1,.,CASRSTGGESNQGREEEKLFF,TGCGCCAGCAGGTCAACAGGGGGGGAGTCGAACCAAGGGCGCGAGGAGGAAAAACTGTTTTTT
TRBJ1-1,TRBV27,.,.,CASSSFGNTEAFF,TGTGCCAGCAGTTCCTTCGGGAACACTGAAGCTTTCTTT
TRBJ2-5,TRBV20-1,TRBD2,once,CSASFPGGETQYF,TGCAGTGCTAGTTTCCCGGGAGGAGAGACCCAGTACTTC
TRBJ2-6,TRBV7-2,.,once,CASSFRFSGANVLTF,TGTGCCAGCAGCTTCAGGTTCTCTGGGGCCAACGTCCTGACTTTC
TRBJ1-2,TRBV29-1,.,.,CSGRGNDGYTF,TGCAGCGGACGGGGAAATGATGGCTACACCTTC
TRBJ2-1,TRBV6-5,.,.,CASSLLGTLYNEQFF,TGTGCCAGCAGTCTCCTCGGGACACTTTACAATGAGCAGTTCTTC
TRBJ1-1,TRBV5-1,.,few,CASTHRGAGANTEAFF,TGCGCCAGCACCCACCGGGGGGCAGGGGCTAACACTGAAGCTTTCTTT
TRBJ1-6,TRBV14,TRBD1,.,CASSQVPQGYNSPLHF,TGTGCCAGCAGCCAAGTCCCACAGGGGTATAATTCACCCCTCCACTTT
TRBJ2-5,TRBV2,.,few,CASSDTGKETQYF,TGTGCCAGCAGTGACACCGGGAAGGAGACCCAGTACTTC
TRBJ1-5,TRBV12-3/TRBV12-4,.,.,CASSQQGREPQHF,TGTGCCAGCAGCCAACAGGGAAGGGAGCCCCAGCATTTT
TRBJ1-2,TRBV4-1,.,.,CASSQIDRLYGYTF,TGCGCCAGCAGCCAGATAGACAGACTCTATGGCTACACCTTC
TRBJ2-1,TRBV27,.,.,CASSLLGAGDNEQFF,TGTGCCAGCAGTTTACTGGGGGCGGGGGATAATGAGCAGTTCTTC
TRBJ2-5,TRBV27,.,.,CASSLGQGSETQYF,TGTGCCAGCAGCCTGGGGCAGGGCTCGGAGACCCAGTACTTC
TRBJ1-6,TRBV5-1,TRBD1,.,CASSFRAGGDNSPLHF,TGCGCCAGCAGCTTTCGGGCAGGGGGCGATAATTCACCCCTCCACTTT
TRBJ2-1,TRBV6-4,TRBD1,once,CASSASGTASYNEQFF,TGTGCCAGCAGTGCGAGTGGGACAGCATCCTACAATGAGCAGTTCTTC
TRBJ1-5,TRBV18,TRBD1,.,CASSEAGTGNQPQHF,TGTGCCAGCTCAGAAGCCGGGACAGGGAATCAGCCCCAGCATTTT
TRBJ2-5,TRBV28,.,.,CASSGGGLMETQYF,TGTGCCAGCTCGGGAGGGGGCTTGATGGAGACCCAGTACTTC
TRBJ1-4,TRBV13,TRBD1,.,CASSLGGTGGTLTNEKLFF,TGTGCCAGCAGCTTAGGCGGTACAGGGGGAACCTTAACTAATGAAAAACTGTTTTTT